This T cell receptor (beta chain) emerged from a study of technical replicates of blood from a handful of donors. The CDR3 extends over 13 amino acids. Germline CDR1 SQVTM, CDR2 ANQGSEA. V was pared by 7 bases and J by 6 bases, with 15 bases between. The method was immunoSEQ multiplex PCR; TCRdb's version includes in-frame clones alone and lacks a portion of them. The profile shows just over 95,000 clones, nearly 97% of them singletons. The genes are TRBV29-1 and TRBJ2-2; weak D call: TRBD2 (6 bases). This receptor was identified in a human donor in good health. The sample comprised T cells isolated from PBMCs. The CDR3 bases are TGCAGCGCCGAGACTAGTCTCGCCGGGGAGCTGTTTTTT. Its translation: CSAETSLAGELFF.